The rows below give T cell receptor beta chains drawn from one sample of a study of sequential checkpoint blockade in melanoma. Assay: immunoSEQ multiplex PCR; the TCRdb copy retains only in-frame clones and omits some. In the table there are roughly 12,000 clones, roughly 79% of which are singletons. The sample consisted of CD8+ T cells sorted from blood (inferred from file names), taken from a patient given nivolumab and ipilimumab in sequence. Source of these receptors: a human donor with melanoma. Both conserved end residues are part of each CDR3. A D gene is named only where the DNA matches it firmly. The size field is filled for only some rows; it gives once, few, many or a size class.

.	.	TRBV7-9	TRBJ1-2	TGTGCCAGCAGCTTAGTGGCAGGGCCCTATGGCTACACCTTC	CASSLVAGPYGYTF
TRBD2	few	TRBV5-4	TRBJ2-7	TGTGCCAGCAGCGACGGGACTAGCGGCTACGAGCAGTACTTC	CASSDGTSGYEQYF
TRBD1	.	TRBV2	TRBJ2-7	TGTGCCAGCAGTGATCCGGACAGGCCCTACGAGCAGTACTTC	CASSDPDRPYEQYF
TRBD1	once	TRBV11-2	TRBJ1-5	TGTGCCAGCAGCTCAGAACCGACAGGGGCTTATCAGCCCCAGCATTTT	CASSSEPTGAYQPQHF
.	medium-sized	TRBV6-6	TRBJ2-7	TGTGCCAGCAGTTACAGGACCGGACAGAACTACGAGCAGTACTTC	CASSYRTGQNYEQYF
TRBD1	few	TRBV7-6	TRBJ2-7	TGTGCCAGCAGCCCCGGGACAGGGGTATCCTACGAGCAGTACTTC	CASSPGTGVSYEQYF
.	.	TRBV28	TRBJ2-7	TGTGCCAGCAGTTTAAGGGGCAGGTACGAGCAGTACTTC	CASSLRGRYEQYF
TRBD1	.	TRBV18	TRBJ2-7	TGTGCCAGCTCACCACCCCCCGGGACAGGGACCTACGAGCAGTACTTC	CASSPPPGTGTYEQYF
.	.	TRBV7-9	TRBJ1-1	TGTGCCAGCAGCTTAATTCCAGGTCTGAACACTGAAGCTTTCTTT	CASSLIPGLNTEAFF
.	.	TRBV7-9	TRBJ2-1	TGTGCCAGCAGCCCCGCGACTCGAAATAGCGCTGAGCAGTTCTTC	CASSPATRNSAEQFF
TRBD1	.	TRBV19	TRBJ2-7	TGTGCCAGTAGCCTGGACAGGGTGGGCTACGAGCAGTACTTC	CASSLDRVGYEQYF
.	.	TRBV7-7	TRBJ2-2	TGTGCCAGCAGTATAAGGGGCCCGGGGGTCGGGGAGCTGTTTTTT	CASSIRGPGVGELFF
.	.	TRBV6-4	TRBJ2-1	TGTGCCAGCAGTGACTCGGGGGACTCCAACAATGAGCAGTTCTTC	CASSDSGDSNNEQFF
.	once	TRBV7-9	TRBJ1-1	TGTGCCAGCAGCCCTACTTATACTGAAGCTTTCTTT	CASSPTYTEAFF